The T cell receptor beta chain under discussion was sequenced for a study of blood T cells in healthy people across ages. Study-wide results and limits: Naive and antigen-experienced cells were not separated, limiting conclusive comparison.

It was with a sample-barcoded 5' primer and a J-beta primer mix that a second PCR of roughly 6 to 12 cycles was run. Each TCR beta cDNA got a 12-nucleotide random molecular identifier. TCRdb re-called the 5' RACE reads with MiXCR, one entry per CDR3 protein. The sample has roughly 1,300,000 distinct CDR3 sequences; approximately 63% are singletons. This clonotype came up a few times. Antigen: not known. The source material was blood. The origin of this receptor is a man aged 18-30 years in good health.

The CDR3 sequence: CASSLRTSGRSETQYF. CDR3 nucleotides: TGCGCCAGCAGCTTGAGGACTAGCGGGAGAAGCGAGACCCAGTACTTC. This chain connects TRBV5-1 to TRBJ2-7, with TRBD2 matching 13 bases. The DNA end is a closer match to TRBJ2-5, so the J assignment may be wrong. The CDR3 covers 16 residues. The germline V gene has CDR1 SGHRS and CDR2 YFSETQ.